This is a list of T cell receptor beta chains from one sample in a study of T cell changes during pregnancy in multiple sclerosis. Only in-frame clones appear in the TCRdb table, and some are missing; sequencing was by immunoSEQ multiplex PCR. The sample comprises 80,000 to 130,000 clones, 85% to 95% of which are singletons, and approximately 1.2% rests with the top ten. The material was peripheral blood, obtained in the second trimester of pregnancy. These TCRs come from a female donor with multiple sclerosis, enrolled in a pregnancy study. Both conserved end residues are part of each CDR3. The D gene is left open where the match is weak. Expanded clones get a size class; other rows say once, few or many, or leave the size out.

j_gene: TRBJ1-2
abundance: -
d_gene: TRBD1
v_gene: TRBV7-8
CDR3aa: CASSSFPDRDYGYTF
CDR3nt: TGTGCCAGCAGCTCCTTCCCCGACAGGGATTATGGCTACACCTTC

j_gene: TRBJ1-4
abundance: -
d_gene: -
v_gene: TRBV9
CDR3aa: CASSPRTGLANEKLFF
CDR3nt: TGTGCCAGCAGCCCAAGAACAGGGTTGGCTAATGAAAAACTGTTTTTT

j_gene: TRBJ1-5
abundance: -
d_gene: TRBD1
v_gene: TRBV7-9
CDR3aa: CASSPTGGNQPQHF
CDR3nt: TGTGCCAGCAGCCCGACAGGGGGTAATCAGCCCCAGCATTTT

j_gene: TRBJ1-5
abundance: -
d_gene: -
v_gene: TRBV6-1
CDR3aa: CASSATGKQPQHF
CDR3nt: TGTGCCAGCAGTGCTACAGGGAAACAGCCCCAGCATTTT

j_gene: TRBJ2-3
abundance: -
d_gene: -
v_gene: TRBV6-1
CDR3aa: CASSASDRQPGTDTQYF
CDR3nt: TGTGCCAGCAGTGCGTCCGACAGACAACCTGGCACAGATACGCAGTATTTT

j_gene: TRBJ1-3
abundance: -
d_gene: -
v_gene: TRBV28
CDR3aa: CASSPGSPLGNTIYF
CDR3nt: TGTGCCAGCAGCCCCGGGTCCCCTCTCGGAAACACCATATATTTT

j_gene: TRBJ2-7
abundance: -
d_gene: -
v_gene: TRBV2
CDR3aa: CASSNPTAYEQYF
CDR3nt: TGTGCCAGCAGTAACCCTACAGCCTACGAGCAGTACTTC

j_gene: TRBJ2-2
abundance: -
d_gene: TRBD2
v_gene: TRBV14
CDR3aa: CASSLRGANTGELFF
CDR3nt: TGTGCCAGCAGCCTGCGGGGGGCGAACACCGGGGAGCTGTTTTTT

j_gene: TRBJ2-7
abundance: -
d_gene: TRBD1
v_gene: TRBV5-1
CDR3aa: CASSTTGGHYEQYF
CDR3nt: TGCGCCAGCAGCACCACAGGGGGGCACTACGAGCAGTACTTC

j_gene: TRBJ1-5
abundance: -
d_gene: TRBD1
v_gene: TRBV23-1
CDR3aa: CASSQSEQGYHQPQHF
CDR3nt: TGCGCCAGCAGTCAATCAGAACAGGGGTACCATCAGCCCCAGCATTTT

j_gene: TRBJ1-5
abundance: -
d_gene: TRBD1
v_gene: TRBV18
CDR3aa: CASSAGTGATQPQHF
CDR3nt: TGTGCCAGCTCTGCCGGGACAGGGGCTACTCAGCCCCAGCATTTT

j_gene: TRBJ1-1
abundance: -
d_gene: -
v_gene: TRBV7-2
CDR3aa: CASSLEFRGYTEAFF
CDR3nt: TGTGCCAGCAGCTTAGAGTTCAGGGGATACACTGAAGCTTTCTTT

j_gene: TRBJ1-1
abundance: -
d_gene: -
v_gene: TRBV5-1
CDR3aa: CASSLALNTEAFF
CDR3nt: TGCGCCAGCAGCTTGGCTCTGAACACTGAAGCTTTCTTT

j_gene: TRBJ1-2
abundance: -
d_gene: -
v_gene: TRBV2
CDR3aa: CASSRDRWYGYTF
CDR3nt: TGTGCCAGCAGTAGAGACAGGTGGTATGGCTACACCTTC

j_gene: TRBJ1-3
abundance: -
d_gene: TRBD1
v_gene: TRBV15
CDR3aa: CATSAYRGLGNTIYF
CDR3nt: TGTGCCACCAGCGCTTACAGGGGGCTTGGAAACACCATATATTTT

j_gene: TRBJ1-2
abundance: -
d_gene: TRBD1
v_gene: TRBV7-9
CDR3aa: CASSGAGTGYNGYTF
CDR3nt: TGTGCCAGCAGCGGAGCGGGGACAGGGTATAATGGCTACACCTTC

j_gene: TRBJ2-2
abundance: -
d_gene: TRBD2
v_gene: TRBV27
CDR3aa: CASSSPGLARSGELFF
CDR3nt: TGTGCCAGCAGTTCCCCGGGACTAGCCCGAAGCGGGGAGCTGTTTTTT

j_gene: TRBJ2-5
abundance: once
d_gene: TRBD2
v_gene: TRBV27
CDR3aa: CASRLAGGVKTQYF
CDR3nt: TGTGCCAGCAGACTAGCGGGAGGTGTAAAGACCCAGTACTTC

j_gene: TRBJ2-7
abundance: -
d_gene: TRBD1
v_gene: TRBV10-2
CDR3aa: CASSRAGQGPYEQYF
CDR3nt: TGCGCCAGCAGTCGGGCCGGACAGGGGCCCTACGAGCAGTACTTC

j_gene: TRBJ1-5
abundance: once
d_gene: TRBD1
v_gene: TRBV28
CDR3aa: CASSLWGQGNQPQHF
CDR3nt: TGTGCCAGCAGTTTGTGGGGACAGGGGAATCAGCCCCAGCATTTT

j_gene: TRBJ1-4
abundance: -
d_gene: -
v_gene: TRBV15
CDR3aa: CATSRDQAGREKLFF
CDR3nt: TGTGCCACCAGCAGAGATCAGGCCGGGAGGGAAAAACTGTTTTTT

j_gene: TRBJ2-7
abundance: -
d_gene: TRBD1
v_gene: TRBV6-6
CDR3aa: CASSYSRTGMYEQYF
CDR3nt: TGTGCCAGCAGTTACTCTAGGACAGGGATGTACGAGCAGTACTTC

j_gene: TRBJ2-3
abundance: -
d_gene: -
v_gene: TRBV5-4
CDR3aa: CASSPGGGAAGTDTQYF
CDR3nt: TGTGCCAGCAGCCCCGGAGGGGGGGCTGCAGGCACAGATACGCAGTATTTT

j_gene: TRBJ1-3
abundance: once
d_gene: TRBD1
v_gene: TRBV30
CDR3aa: CAWSVVGSGGTGSGNTIYF
CDR3nt: TGTGCCTGGAGTGTAGTAGGTTCGGGTGGGACAGGCTCTGGAAACACCATATATTTT

j_gene: TRBJ1-2
abundance: -
d_gene: TRBD1
v_gene: TRBV6-6
CDR3aa: CASSYYKGQGGYTF
CDR3nt: TGTGCCAGCAGTTACTATAAAGGACAGGGAGGTTACACCTTC

j_gene: TRBJ2-1
abundance: -
d_gene: -
v_gene: TRBV9
CDR3aa: CASSVVAGPRSEQFF
CDR3nt: TGTGCCAGCAGCGTAGTGGCGGGTCCGCGCTCAGAGCAGTTCTTC

j_gene: TRBJ2-1
abundance: -
d_gene: TRBD2
v_gene: TRBV7-8
CDR3aa: CASSFGASGPNNEQFF
CDR3nt: TGTGCCAGCAGCTTTGGGGCTAGCGGGCCGAATAATGAGCAGTTCTTC

j_gene: TRBJ1-1
abundance: -
d_gene: -
v_gene: TRBV6-4
CDR3aa: CASSDQMNTEAFF
CDR3nt: TGTGCCAGCAGTGATCAGATGAACACTGAAGCTTTCTTT

j_gene: TRBJ1-3
abundance: -
d_gene: -
v_gene: TRBV18
CDR3aa: CASSPRGESSGNTIYF
CDR3nt: TGTGCCAGCTCACCACGGGGGGAGAGCTCTGGAAACACCATATATTTT

j_gene: TRBJ2-3
abundance: -
d_gene: -
v_gene: TRBV9
CDR3aa: CASIPESAGSTDTQYF
CDR3nt: TGTGCCAGCATCCCCGAATCGGCGGGGAGCACAGATACGCAGTATTTT

j_gene: TRBJ1-4
abundance: once
d_gene: -
v_gene: TRBV7-9
CDR3aa: CASSLGYGRVREKLFF
CDR3nt: TGTGCCAGCAGCTTAGGATACGGCAGGGTTCGTGAAAAACTGTTTTTT

j_gene: TRBJ1-2
abundance: -
d_gene: -
v_gene: TRBV28
CDR3aa: CASRDYYGYTF
CDR3nt: TGTGCCAGCAGGGACTACTATGGCTACACCTTC

j_gene: TRBJ2-7
abundance: -
d_gene: -
v_gene: TRBV5-1
CDR3aa: CASSGRDSYEQYF
CDR3nt: TGCGCCAGCAGTGGCCGGGACTCCTACGAGCAGTACTTC

j_gene: TRBJ1-4
abundance: -
d_gene: TRBD1
v_gene: TRBV10-2
CDR3aa: CASSGGQGRVAATNEKLFF
CDR3nt: TGCGCCAGCAGTGGGGGACAGGGAAGAGTAGCGGCAACTAATGAAAAACTGTTTTTT

j_gene: TRBJ1-5
abundance: -
d_gene: TRBD1
v_gene: TRBV28
CDR3aa: CASSLGDRPNQPQHF
CDR3nt: TGTGCCAGCAGTTTGGGGGACAGACCCAATCAGCCCCAGCATTTT

j_gene: TRBJ2-3
abundance: -
d_gene: -
v_gene: TRBV5-1
CDR3aa: CASSLPSGTDTQYF
CDR3nt: TGCGCCAGCAGCTTGCCTAGTGGCACAGATACGCAGTATTTT

j_gene: TRBJ2-5
abundance: -
d_gene: -
v_gene: TRBV7-8
CDR3aa: CASSLLNGIDQETQYF
CDR3nt: TGTGCCAGCAGCTTACTCAACGGGATCGATCAAGAGACCCAGTACTTC

j_gene: TRBJ1-1
abundance: -
d_gene: -
v_gene: TRBV11-2
CDR3aa: CASSLEGGKAFF
CDR3nt: TGTGCCAGCAGCTTAGAGGGGGGAAAAGCTTTCTTT

j_gene: TRBJ1-2
abundance: -
d_gene: -
v_gene: TRBV27
CDR3aa: CASSRTGMGSYTF
CDR3nt: TGTGCCAGCAGTCGAACAGGGATGGGGAGCTACACCTTC

j_gene: TRBJ2-2
abundance: once
d_gene: TRBD2
v_gene: TRBV5-1
CDR3aa: CASSLLGGTSGRSTGELFF
CDR3nt: TGCGCCAGCAGCTTGCTCGGGGGGACTAGCGGGAGGAGTACCGGGGAGCTGTTTTTT

j_gene: TRBJ2-1
abundance: -
d_gene: -
v_gene: TRBV19
CDR3aa: CASSRISAEQFF
CDR3nt: TGTGCCAGTAGTAGAATTAGCGCTGAGCAGTTCTTC

j_gene: TRBJ1-4
abundance: -
d_gene: -
v_gene: TRBV11-1
CDR3aa: CANSPKETQGTEKLFF
CDR3nt: TGTGCCAACAGCCCTAAGGAAACACAGGGAACTGAAAAACTGTTTTTT

j_gene: TRBJ2-4
abundance: -
d_gene: TRBD2
v_gene: TRBV5-1
CDR3aa: CASSLGRENIQYF
CDR3nt: TGCGCCAGCAGCTTGGGGCGGGAGAACATTCAGTACTTC

j_gene: TRBJ1-2
abundance: -
d_gene: TRBD1
v_gene: TRBV13
CDR3aa: CASSLQAGTGIYGYTF
CDR3nt: TGTGCCAGCAGCTTACAAGCCGGGACAGGGATCTATGGCTACACCTTC

j_gene: TRBJ2-7
abundance: -
d_gene: TRBD1
v_gene: TRBV11-2
CDR3aa: CASSFGQAYEQYF
CDR3nt: TGTGCCAGCAGCTTCGGACAGGCCTACGAGCAGTACTTC

j_gene: TRBJ2-1
abundance: -
d_gene: TRBD2
v_gene: TRBV5-1
CDR3aa: CASSLGLAGAAGEQFF
CDR3nt: TGCGCCAGCAGCTTGGGACTAGCTGGGGCGGCAGGGGAGCAGTTCTTC

j_gene: TRBJ1-2
abundance: -
d_gene: -
v_gene: TRBV29-1
CDR3aa: CSVGSSNYGYTF
CDR3nt: TGCAGCGTTGGGTCCAGTAACTATGGCTACACCTTC

j_gene: TRBJ1-5
abundance: -
d_gene: TRBD1
v_gene: TRBV2
CDR3aa: CASRGDRAHQPQHF
CDR3nt: TGTGCCAGCAGAGGGGACAGGGCCCATCAGCCCCAGCATTTT

j_gene: TRBJ2-3
abundance: -
d_gene: -
v_gene: TRBV19
CDR3aa: CASSSPGRADTQYF
CDR3nt: TGTGCCAGTAGTAGCCCCGGGAGAGCAGATACGCAGTATTTT

j_gene: TRBJ2-3
abundance: -
d_gene: -
v_gene: TRBV14
CDR3aa: CASSPYGGPDTQYF
CDR3nt: TGTGCCAGCAGCCCCTACGGCGGGCCTGATACGCAGTATTTT

j_gene: TRBJ1-2
abundance: -
d_gene: -
v_gene: TRBV18
CDR3aa: CASSREPGPFREPYTF
CDR3nt: TGTGCCAGCTCGCGCGAACCGGGACCGTTTCGGGAGCCTTACACCTTC

j_gene: TRBJ1-6
abundance: -
d_gene: -
v_gene: TRBV7-2
CDR3aa: CASSATPRRGNSPLHF
CDR3nt: TGTGCCAGCAGCGCCACCCCCCGCAGGGGTAATTCACCCCTCCACTTT